The 4 T cell receptor beta chains below were found in one sample sequenced in a study of cytomegalovirus exposure and HLA in healthy donors. The PCR contained 60 Vbeta and 13 Jbeta primers. The assay was immunoSEQ multiplex PCR, and TCRdb's table has in-frame clones only and misses some. The sample includes approximately 88,000 clones, around 79% seen only once; the top ten take under 7%. The source material was PBMCs. The receptors were sampled from a man aged 18 to 29 in good health and CMV-seropositive.

The J gene is TRBJ2-7, the V gene TRBV6-1; D call uncertain. Deletions cut 8 bases from V and 3 bases from J, with 20 bases between. The CDR3 extends over 15 amino acids. Germline V lookup: CDR1 MNHNS, CDR2 SASEGT. The CDR3 DNA sequence: TGTGCCAGCTTCCCCTCCGTCACAGTCTACTACGAGCAGTACTTC. Amino acid sequence: CASFPSVTVYYEQYF.

The rearrangement joins TRBV5-1 to TRBJ2-7, with D tentatively TRBD1 (6 bases). Trimming removed 0 bases at V and 2 bases at J, with 15 bases between. Germline V gene lookup returns CDR1 SGHRS and CDR2 YFSETQ. CDR3 length: 16 amino acids. The DNA of the CDR3 is TGCGCCAGCAGCTTGGCCGCGACAGGAGCCCCCTACGAGCAGTACTTC. It encodes CASSLAATGAPYEQYF.

The CDR3 DNA sequence: TGCACCATCCTAGCGGTCTGCTACAATGAGCAGTTCTTC. It specifies CTILAVCYNEQFF. The chain joins TRBV1 to TRBJ2-1; the D segment call TRBD2 is taken from the table without a DNA check. TRBV1 is listed as a pseudogene. This CDR3 region has 13 residues.

This sequence joins TRBV13 and TRBJ2-1; 9 nucleotides agree with TRBD2. Germline V gene lookup returns CDR1 PRHDT and CDR2 FYEKMQ (reference sequence). This CDR3 comprises 17 residues. V was clipped by 4 bases and J by 5 bases; unmatched bases: 12. The CDR3 bases are TGTGCCAGCAGCTCCAGGGCGATGTCTAGCGGGGACAATGAGCAGTTCTTC. This sequence encodes CASSSRAMSSGDNEQFF.